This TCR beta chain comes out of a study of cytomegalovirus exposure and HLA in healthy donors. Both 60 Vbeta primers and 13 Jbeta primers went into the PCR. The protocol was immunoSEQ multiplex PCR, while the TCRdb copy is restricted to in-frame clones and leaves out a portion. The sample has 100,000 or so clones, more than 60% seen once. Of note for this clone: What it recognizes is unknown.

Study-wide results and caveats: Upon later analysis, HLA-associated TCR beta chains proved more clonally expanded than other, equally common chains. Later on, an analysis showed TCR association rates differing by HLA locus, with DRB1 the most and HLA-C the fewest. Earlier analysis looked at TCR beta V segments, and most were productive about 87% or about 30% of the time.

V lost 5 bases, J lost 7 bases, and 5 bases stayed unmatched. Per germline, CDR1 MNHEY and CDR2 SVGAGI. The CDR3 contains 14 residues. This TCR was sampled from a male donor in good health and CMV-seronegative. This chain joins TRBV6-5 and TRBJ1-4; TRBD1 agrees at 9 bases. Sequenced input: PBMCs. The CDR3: CASSPWDRAEKLFF. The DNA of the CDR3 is TGTGCCAGCAGTCCTTGGGACAGGGCTGAAAAACTGTTTTTT.